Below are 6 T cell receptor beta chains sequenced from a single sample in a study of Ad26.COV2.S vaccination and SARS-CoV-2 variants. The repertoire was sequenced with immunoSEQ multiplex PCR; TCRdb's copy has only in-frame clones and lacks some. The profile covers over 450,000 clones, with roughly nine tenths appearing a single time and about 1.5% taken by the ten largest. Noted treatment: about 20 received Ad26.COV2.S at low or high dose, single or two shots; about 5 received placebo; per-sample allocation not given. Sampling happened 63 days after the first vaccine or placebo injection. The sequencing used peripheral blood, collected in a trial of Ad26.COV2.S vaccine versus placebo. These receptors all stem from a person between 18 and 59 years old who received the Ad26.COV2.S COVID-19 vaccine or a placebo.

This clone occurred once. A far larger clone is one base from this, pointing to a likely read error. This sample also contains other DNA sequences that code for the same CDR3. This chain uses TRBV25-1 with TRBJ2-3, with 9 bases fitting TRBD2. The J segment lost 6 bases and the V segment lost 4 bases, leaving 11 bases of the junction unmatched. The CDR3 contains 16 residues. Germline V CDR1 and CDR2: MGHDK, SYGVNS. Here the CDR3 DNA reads TGTGCCAGCAGTGCCGCCGGGGCGGGGGGGGCGGATACGCAGTATTTT. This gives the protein CASSAAGAGGADTQYF. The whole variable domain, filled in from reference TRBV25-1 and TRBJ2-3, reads EADIYQTPRYLVIGTGKKITLECSQTMGHDKMYWYQQDPGMELHLIHYSYGVNSTEKGDLSSESTVSRIRTEHFPLTLESARPSHTSQYLCASSAAGAGGADTQYFGPGTRLTVL.

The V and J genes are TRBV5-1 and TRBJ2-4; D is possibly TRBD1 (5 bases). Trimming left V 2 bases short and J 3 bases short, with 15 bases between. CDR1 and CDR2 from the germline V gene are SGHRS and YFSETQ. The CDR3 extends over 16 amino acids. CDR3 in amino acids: CASSFFRDEGKNIQYF. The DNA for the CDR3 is TGCGCCAGCAGCTTCTTCAGGGATGAAGGCAAAAACATTCAGTACTTC.

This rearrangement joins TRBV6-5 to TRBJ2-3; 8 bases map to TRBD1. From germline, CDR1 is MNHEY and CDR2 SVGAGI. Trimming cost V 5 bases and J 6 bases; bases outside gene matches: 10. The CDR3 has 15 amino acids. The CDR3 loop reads CASSPGWTGKDTQYF. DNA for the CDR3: TGTGCCAGCAGTCCAGGATGGACAGGGAAGGATACGCAGTATTTT.

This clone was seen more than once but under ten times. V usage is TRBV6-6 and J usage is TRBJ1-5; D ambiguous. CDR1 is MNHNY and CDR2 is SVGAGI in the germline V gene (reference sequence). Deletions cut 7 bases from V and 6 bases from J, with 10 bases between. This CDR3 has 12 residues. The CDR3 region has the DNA TGTGCCAGCACGGGGATTGGTCAGCCCCAGCATTTT. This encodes CASTGIGQPQHF.

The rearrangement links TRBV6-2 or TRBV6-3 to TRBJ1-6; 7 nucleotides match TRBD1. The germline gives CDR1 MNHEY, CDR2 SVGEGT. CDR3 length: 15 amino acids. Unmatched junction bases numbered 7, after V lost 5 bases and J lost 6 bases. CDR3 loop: CASSKDRARNSPLHF. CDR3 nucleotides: TGTGCCAGCAGTAAAGACAGGGCTCGTAATTCACCCCTCCACTTT.

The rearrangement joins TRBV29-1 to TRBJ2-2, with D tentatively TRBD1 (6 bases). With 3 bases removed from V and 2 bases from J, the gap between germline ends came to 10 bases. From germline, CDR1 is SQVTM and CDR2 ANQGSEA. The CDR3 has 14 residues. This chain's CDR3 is CSVDMGHNTGELFF. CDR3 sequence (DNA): TGCAGCGTTGATATGGGACATAACACCGGGGAGCTGTTTTTT.